One and the same sample provided the 8 T cell receptor beta chains below, sequenced in a study of cytomegalovirus exposure and HLA in healthy donors. PCR involved 60 Vbeta and 13 Jbeta primers. Clones were sequenced by immunoSEQ multiplex PCR, and TCRdb holds only the in-frame ones, with some missing. The table has around 70,000 clones, 86% seen once. The material sequenced was PBMCs. The receptors were gathered from a woman aged 30 to 39 in good health and CMV-seronegative.

The chain has TRBV6-6 and TRBJ2-4, with 10 bases fitting TRBD1. This CDR3 has 16 residues. V lost 7 bases, J lost 1 base, and 7 bases stayed unmatched. Per the germline V gene, CDR1 is MNHNY and CDR2 is SVGAGI (reference sequence). This chain's CDR3 is CASNGQGVNAKNIQYF. The CDR3 DNA is TGTGCCAGCAACGGACAGGGGGTTAACGCCAAAAACATTCAGTACTTC.

This clone was seen just once. The gene calls are TRBV10-1 and TRBJ1-2, with 7 bases matching TRBD1. Germline trimming cut 6 bases from V and 7 bases from J; bases unmatched to any gene: 8. From germline, CDR1 is WNHNN and CDR2 SYGVQD (reference sequence). The CDR3 consists of 13 residues. CDR3 in amino acids: CASSPGTASGYTF. The CDR3 DNA sequence: TGCGCCAGCAGCCCCGGGACAGCCAGTGGCTACACCTTC.

This chain links TRBV5-1 with TRBJ2-3; possible D gene TRBD1, 5 bases. This CDR3 spans 13 amino acids. Germline V CDR1 and CDR2: SGHRS, YFSETQ. The ends were cut back, 1 base at V and 4 bases at J, with 7 bases in the middle. The CDR3 is CASSLQGPDTQYF. Here the CDR3 DNA reads TGCGCCAGCAGCTTGCAGGGTCCAGATACGCAGTATTTT.

This clone was seen only a few times. V gene TRBV25-1 combines with J gene TRBJ1-4; possible D gene TRBD1, 6 bases. The V end was cut by 1 base, the J end by 6 bases, with 15 bases between. The CDR3 covers 16 residues. Germline CDR1 is MGHDK and CDR2 is SYGVNS. CDR3 DNA sequence: TGTGCCAGCAGTGAATCGGGGGGACAAACCTATGAAAAACTGTTTTTT. It yields the protein CASSESGGQTYEKLFF.

This clone was observed a few times. V usage is TRBV9 and J usage is TRBJ2-1; the D gene is possibly TRBD1 (7 bases). The V gene's germline CDR1 is SGDLS and CDR2 YYNGEE. This CDR3 spans 16 amino acids. V was cut by 3 bases and J by 0 bases, with 13 bases left in between. CDR3 protein: CASSGRGDPSYNEQFF. The CDR3 DNA follows: TGTGCCAGCAGCGGCAGGGGGGATCCCTCCTACAATGAGCAGTTCTTC.

This chain connects TRBV11-2 to TRBJ2-7, with D perhaps matching TRBD1 (6 bases). Germline V gives CDR1 SGHAT, CDR2 FQNNGV. The CDR3 has 15 amino acids. Deletions cut 6 bases from V and 3 bases from J, with 18 bases between. This chain's CDR3 is CASSLAGQFNYEQYF. CDR3 in DNA: TGTGCCAGCAGTTTGGCTGGACAGTTCAACTACGAGCAGTACTTC.

V usage is TRBV9 and J usage is TRBJ2-2, with TRBD2 identical over 13 bases. This CDR3 region has 18 residues. Losses at the gene ends were 0 bases for V and 1 base for J; bases not matched to a gene: 3. The V gene's germline CDR1 is SGDLS and CDR2 YYNGEE. CDR3 protein: CASSVELAGGRNTGELFF. Here the CDR3 DNA reads TGTGCCAGCAGCGTAGAACTAGCGGGAGGGAGGAACACCGGGGAGCTGTTTTTT.

V and J are TRBV18 and TRBJ2-2; D perhaps matches TRBD1 (7 bases). V was pared by 5 bases and J by 0 bases, with 10 bases between. Germline values: CDR1 KGHSH, CDR2 LQKENI. This CDR3 has 15 residues. CDR3 coding DNA: TGTGCCAGCTCAGCCAGGGGGGCGAACACCGGGGAGCTGTTTTTT. As protein: CASSARGANTGELFF.